What follows are 30 T cell receptor beta chains derived from one specimen sequenced in a study of T-cell reconstitution after alpha-beta-depleted transplantation in children (dated by TCRdb to the mid-2010s). Preparation of the library involved PCR. The data were produced on an Illumina HiSeq 2500. To normalize quantification of the TCRbeta repertoire, the TCR libraries were built with molecular barcoding that relied on unique molecular identifiers. TCRdb itself trimmed the public reads at Q25 with fastp, ran MiXCR and retained productive beta chains. Entries that share a CDR3 protein sequence are merged under the most common genes and DNA. In all, the sample holds about 270,000 distinct CDR3 sequences, and nearly 10% of those were seen once. The top ten clonotypes cover about 9.4% of the sample. The material was PBMCs from the stem cell graft donor, obtained from the stem cell graft. These receptors were collected from a human donor who donated a stem cell graft to a child with SCID.

A word on this clonotype: The junction and the germline gene differ at one end; a read error may be behind it. This chain connects TRBV3-1 to TRBJ1-5; weak D call: TRBD1 (5 bases). The germline V gene has CDR1 LGHDT and CDR2 YNNKEL (reference sequence). The CDR3 totals 12 residues. The CDR3 coding sequence is TGTGCCAGCAGCCAAGGAGGACACGCGACGGTATTT. Its translation: CASSQGGHATVF.

This clonotype has more than one count but fewer than ten. The chain joins TRBV2 to TRBJ2-1; 14 bases line up with TRBD2. CDR1 SNHLY and CDR2 FYNNEI come from the germline V gene. J was trimmed by 5 bases and V by 1 base; bases with no gene match: 4. The CDR3 runs to 17 residues. The CDR3 loop is CASSEGTGLAGDNEQFF. Here the CDR3 DNA reads TGTGCCAGCAGTGAAGGGACGGGACTAGCGGGAGACAATGAGCAGTTCTTC.

The chain couples TRBV29-1 to TRBJ2-1; possible D gene TRBD2, 6 bases. The V gene lost 6 bases and the J gene lost 4 bases, with 16 bases spanning the gap. The CDR3 totals 14 residues. Germline V gene sequence: CDR1 SQVTM, CDR2 ANQGSEA. The CDR3 spells CSVAGGWKYNEQFF. CDR3 coding DNA: TGCAGCGTGGCTGGGGGGTGGAAGTACAATGAGCAGTTCTTC.

The sample holds a few counts of this clonotype. The chain has TRBV5-4 and TRBJ1-2; 11 bases are a match to TRBD1. Germline V gives CDR1 SGHNT, CDR2 YYREEE (reference sequence). The V and J ends lost 5 bases and 2 bases, in that order; junction bases with no gene match: 11. The length of the CDR3 is 17 residues. Here the CDR3 DNA reads TGTGCCAGCAGTCCAGGACAGGGGGCTTCGAACAACTATGGCTACACCTTC. The encoded protein is CASSPGQGASNNYGYTF.

Ten or more counts support this clonotype. The chain uses TRBV5-6 and TRBJ2-1; no clear D. Per the germline V gene, CDR1 is SGHDT and CDR2 is YYEEEE. V lost 4 bases and J 0 bases, leaving 14 bases between the germline ends. The CDR3 has 16 residues. In DNA, the CDR3 is TGTGCCAGCAGCCCGACGCGGCAGTTCTCCTACAATGAGCAGTTCTTC. Translation gives CASSPTRQFSYNEQFF. The variable domain in full, with the rest retrieved from reference TRBV5-6 and TRBJ2-1, is DAGVTQSPTHLIKTRGQQVTLRCSPKSGHDTVSWYQQALGQGPQFIFQYYEEEERQRGNFPDRFSGHQFPNYSSELNVNALLLGDSALYLCASSPTRQFSYNEQFFGPGTRLTVL.

Concerning this clonotype: The conserved phenylalanine or tryptophan normally closing the CDR3 is absent here, so this likely arose from a read error. The V call is TRBV28, the J call TRBJ2-1; 7 positions match TRBD2. The V segment lost 5 bases and the J segment 8 bases; nucleotides outside the gene matches: 6. The CDR3 is 13 residues long. Per the germline V gene, CDR1 is MDHEN and CDR2 is SYDVKM. The CDR3 protein is CASSEGGSDEQFY. CDR3 in DNA: TGTGCCAGCAGTGAGGGAGGGTCGGATGAGCAGTTCTAC.

This clonotype occurred a few times. This chain joins TRBV28 and TRBJ1-5; no reliable D call. V gave up 8 bases and J gave up 5 bases, with 13 bases separating them. The CDR3 has 13 amino acids. CDR1 MDHEN and CDR2 SYDVKM come from the germline V gene. The CDR3 reads CASGPRRDQPQHF. CDR3 coding DNA: TGTGCCAGCGGACCCCGACGGGATCAGCCCCAGCATTTT. Complete variable domain (other parts from reference TRBV28 and TRBJ1-5): DVKVTQSSRYLVKRTGEKVFLECVQDMDHENMFWYRQDPGLGLRLIYFSYDVKMKEKGDIPEGYSVSREKKERFSLILESASTNQTSMYLCASGPRRDQPQHFGDGTRLSIL.

This clonotype was seen more than once but under ten times. The CDR3 sequence: CASSLGLERVNEQFF. CDR3 nucleotides: TGTGCCAGCAGTTTGGGACTAGAGCGGGTTAATGAGCAGTTCTTC. The rearrangement joins TRBV12-3 or TRBV12-4 to TRBJ2-1; 8 nucleotides line up with TRBD2. With V trimmed by 3 bases and J by 7 bases, 8 bases remained unmatched. The CDR3 is made up of 15 amino acids.

V and J are TRBV7-2 and TRBJ2-1; 9 bases line up with TRBD1. Germline loops: CDR1 SGHTA, CDR2 FQGNSA. The CDR3 is 14 amino acids. Losses at the gene ends were 1 base for V and 8 bases for J; bases not matched to a gene: 3. CDR3 DNA: TGTGCCAGCAGCTTAGTGTGGACAGGGGATGAGCAGTTCTTC. Encoded protein: CASSLVWTGDEQFF.

Remarks on this clonotype: Mismatch with germline at one junction end may stem from a read error. The rearrangement uses TRBV7-9 and TRBJ2-5; 9 bases line up with TRBD2. Germline lookup yields CDR1 SEHNR and CDR2 FQNEAQ (reference sequence). The CDR3 spans 16 residues. The CDR3 sequence: CASSLVVASGEETKYF. CDR3 bases: TGTGCCAGCAGCTTAGTAGTCGCTAGCGGGGAAGAGACCAAGTACTTC.

This clonotype was seen ten or more times. The genes are TRBV19 and TRBJ2-7, with unresolved D. The CDR3 extends over 13 amino acids. V was pared by 3 bases and J by 4 bases, with 10 bases between. Germline V gene lookup returns CDR1 LNHDA and CDR2 SQIVND (reference sequence). The CDR3 region has the DNA TGTGCCAGTAGTATCCTTTTAGGGTACGAGCAGTACTTC. It codes for CASSILLGYEQYF.

This clonotype was picked up many times. The V gene is TRBV12-3 or TRBV12-4, the J gene TRBJ1-2; D ambiguous. The CDR3 sequence is 12 residues long. The V end lost 1 base, the J end lost 5 bases, and 5 bases lay between the germline ends. CDR3 sequence: CASSLGFYGYTF. The CDR3 DNA reads TGTGCCAGCAGTTTAGGATTTTATGGCTACACCTTC.

The chain combines TRBV20-1 with TRBJ2-7, with TRBD1 matching 7 bases. Germline V gene sequence: CDR1 DFQATT, CDR2 SNEGSKA (reference sequence). This CDR3 is 12 amino acids long. The J segment lost 5 bases and the V segment lost 5 bases, leaving 6 bases of the junction unmatched. The CDR3 loop reads CSAGKQGNEQYF. The CDR3 DNA sequence: TGCAGTGCTGGAAAACAGGGGAACGAGCAGTACTTC.

This clonotype showed up just a few times. The chain has TRBV20-1 and TRBJ2-4, with 11 bases fitting TRBD2. Looked up from germline, CDR1 is DFQATT and CDR2 is SNEGSKA (reference sequence). This CDR3 contains 18 residues. The J segment lost 0 bases and the V segment lost 1 base, leaving 8 bases of the junction unmatched. The CDR3 is CSARGKGLAALAKNIQYF. Here the CDR3 DNA reads TGCAGTGCTAGAGGGAAGGGACTAGCGGCCCTAGCCAAAAACATTCAGTACTTC.

The sample holds a few counts of this clonotype. The chain combines TRBV12-3 or TRBV12-4 with TRBJ1-2; perhaps TRBD1 as D (5 bases). Trimming took off 4 bases at V and 7 bases at J, with 13 bases between the two ends. CDR3 length: 13 residues. The CDR3 loop is CASSWGGSAGYTF. The CDR3 region has the DNA TGTGCCAGCAGTTGGGGGGGATCGGCTGGCTACACCTTC.

In this sample, this clonotype turned up many times. The rearrangement links TRBV12-3 or TRBV12-4 to TRBJ1-1; 9 bases map to TRBD1. The CDR3 runs to 13 residues. The junction had 3 bases not matched to a gene; V was cut back by 3 bases and J by 7 bases. CDR3 nucleotides: TGTGCCAGCAGTTTCGGGACAGGGAGTGAAGCTTTCTTT. Its protein product is CASSFGTGSEAFF.

This clonotype was counted many times. The rearrangement links TRBV12-3 or TRBV12-4 to TRBJ1-3; 8 nucleotides match TRBD1. CDR3 length: 15 amino acids. With V trimmed by 3 bases and J by 2 bases, 3 bases remained unmatched. The CDR3 nucleotides read TGTGCCAGCAGTTTTCTGGGACAGGCTGGAAACACCATATATTTT. Translating gives CASSFLGQAGNTIYF.

In this sample, this clonotype turned up many times. V and J are TRBV20-1 and TRBJ2-5; D gene uncertain. The CDR3 has 10 amino acids. Germline CDR1 reads DFQATT; CDR2 reads SNEGSKA (reference sequence). Trimming took 4 bases from V and 4 from J, leaving 4 bases between them. CDR3 DNA: TGCAGTGCTACAGGAGAGACCCAGTACTTC. Translated: CSATGETQYF.

Many counts were recorded for this clonotype. This rearrangement joins TRBV6-1 to TRBJ2-7, with TRBD1 matching 10 bases. This CDR3 has 14 amino acids. V lost 5 bases, J lost 2 bases, and 3 bases stayed unmatched. Germline V CDR1 and CDR2: MNHNS, SASEGT. CDR3 region: CASSPGQGTYEQYF. CDR3 DNA sequence: TGTGCCAGCAGTCCGGGACAGGGGACCTACGAGCAGTACTTC.

This clonotype was seen repeatedly, ten times or more. This chain uses TRBV7-9 with TRBJ2-2; TRBD1 might be the D (5 bases). Between the trimmed V and J ends, which lost 4 bases and 0 bases, there was a span of 12 bases. Germline values: CDR1 SEHNR, CDR2 FQNEAQ (reference sequence). The CDR3 has 16 residues. CDR3 amino acids: CASSSDSSPNTGELFF. CDR3 DNA sequence: TGTGCCAGCAGCTCCGACAGTTCCCCGAACACCGGGGAGCTGTTTTTT.

This clonotype came up a few times. The chain joins TRBV7-8 to TRBJ1-2, with 10 nucleotides matching TRBD1. Germline CDR1 and CDR2: SGHVS and FQNEAQ. This CDR3 comprises 18 residues. V was pared by 5 bases and J by 0 bases, with 12 bases of the junction left unmatched. In nucleotides, the CDR3 is TGTGCCAGCAGCCCCACTCTAGGGACAGGGGCAGCTAACTATGGCTACACCTTC. Translating it yields CASSPTLGTGAANYGYTF.

This clonotype came up a few times. The V call is TRBV5-1, the J call TRBJ1-1, with 8 bases fitting TRBD1. CDR3 size: 14 residues. V trimming: 2 bases; J trimming: 3 bases; junction bases outside the gene matches: 3. Germline V gives CDR1 SGHRS, CDR2 YFSETQ. The CDR3 here is CASSFGQGYTEAFF. CDR3 coding DNA: TGCGCCAGCAGCTTCGGACAGGGATACACTGAAGCTTTCTTT.

This clonotype was seen at least ten times. The chain has TRBV5-1 and TRBJ2-7, with a possible D match to TRBD1 (6 bases). The V end lost 4 bases, the J end lost 7 bases, and 21 bases lay between the germline ends. This CDR3 has 15 residues. Germline V CDR1 and CDR2: SGHRS, YFSETQ. The DNA of the CDR3 is TGCGCCAGCAGCCCCGCAGGACAGAGGGGCCCGGAGCAGTACTTC. This sequence encodes CASSPAGQRGPEQYF.

This clonotype was detected ten times or more. The chain combines TRBV20-1 with TRBJ2-5; no definite D call. This CDR3 contains 11 residues. The germline V gene encodes CDR1 DFQATT and CDR2 SNEGSKA (reference sequence). V lost 7 bases and J lost 5, with 11 bases in between. The DNA of the CDR3 is TGCAGTGGGATTCTTGGGGAGACCCAGTACTTC. As protein: CSGILGETQYF.

This clonotype was counted only a few times. The chain couples TRBV5-1 to TRBJ2-7; 9 bases line up with TRBD1. Per the germline V gene, CDR1 is SGHRS and CDR2 is YFSETQ. Trimming cost V 3 bases and J 2 bases; bases outside gene matches: 6. The CDR3 has 15 residues. CDR3 DNA sequence: TGCGCCAGCAGCTCCGGACAGGGGCAGGCCTACGAGCAGTACTTC. It translates to CASSSGQGQAYEQYF. Full variable domain (missing parts from reference TRBV5-1 and TRBJ2-7): KAGVTQTPRYLIKTRGQQVTLSCSPISGHRSVSWYQQTPGQGLQFLFEYFSETQRNKGNFPGRFSGRQFSNSRSEMNVSTLELGDSALYLCASSSGQGQAYEQYFGPGTRLTVT.

A few counts support this clonotype. The chain joins TRBV6-5 to TRBJ2-7, with TRBD1 matching over 11 bases. The CDR3 has 14 amino acids. V was clipped by 4 bases and J by 6 bases; unmatched bases: 5. CDR1 MNHEY and CDR2 SVGAGI come from the germline V gene. The chain's CDR3 is CASSWRTGGVEQYF. The CDR3 DNA reads TGTGCCAGCAGTTGGAGGACAGGGGGCGTCGAGCAGTACTTC.

This chain links TRBV10-3 with TRBJ2-5; TRBD2 matches 9 bases. This CDR3 has 16 residues. V gave up 10 bases and J gave up 2 bases; unmatched junction bases: 14. CDR1 and CDR2 (germline): ENHRY, SYGVKD. The CDR3 region is CATHPGTSGLQETQYF. The CDR3 coding sequence is TGTGCCACCCACCCTGGTACTAGCGGGCTACAAGAGACCCAGTACTTC.

This clonotype showed up many times. V gene TRBV12-3 or TRBV12-4 combines with J gene TRBJ1-2; D is ambiguous. Trimming cost V 5 bases and J 8 bases, with 12 bases left between them. The CDR3 consists of 12 residues. The CDR3 nucleotides read TGTGCCAGCAGTCCGCGATCGGGAGGCTACACCTTC. As protein: CASSPRSGGYTF.

This clonotype was picked up many times. The J gene is TRBJ2-7, the V gene TRBV18; no clear D. This CDR3 is built from 15 residues. The germline V gene encodes CDR1 KGHSH and CDR2 LQKENI. Trimming cost V 0 bases and J 3 bases, with 12 bases left between them. The CDR3 sequence: CASSPPTRSLYEQYF. CDR3 nucleotides: TGTGCCAGCTCACCACCGACCCGCTCCCTCTACGAGCAGTACTTC.

This clonotype was counted only a few times. The V call is TRBV24-1, the J call TRBJ2-7; 10 nucleotides align to TRBD2. The CDR3 extends over 16 amino acids. Germline loops: CDR1 KGHDR, CDR2 SFDVKD. V trimming: 0 bases; J trimming: 3 bases; junction bases outside the gene matches: 4. This chain's CDR3 is CATSDLTSGDLYEQYF. CDR3 DNA: TGTGCCACCAGTGATTTGACTAGCGGGGACCTCTACGAGCAGTACTTC.